Below are 22 T cell receptor beta chains sequenced from a single sample in a study of molecular identifiers for immune sequencing clone quantification. TCRdb reanalysed the PCR reads using MiXCR and keeps one entry per CDR3 protein. The table shows about 630,000 distinct CDR3 sequences, with around 25% occurring only once. The sequenced sample consisted of naive CD8+ T cells from blood, with Jurkat cell RNA spiked in. Specified subset: FACS-sorted CD8+CD4-CCR7+CD45RA+ naive T cells. The receptors were sampled from a human donor in good health. Some libraries in this study had Jurkat cell RNA spiked in.

This clonotype was seen a handful of times. The DNA for the CDR3 is TGCGCCAGCAGCTTGGCAGGGAGTCCCAATCTCCACGAGCAGTACTTC. It specifies CASSLAGSPNLHEQYF. The V call is TRBV5-1, the J call TRBJ2-7; D could derive from TRBD1 or TRBD2 (5 bases each). Germline loops: CDR1 SGHRS, CDR2 YFSETQ. V lost 0 bases, J lost 5 bases, and 18 bases lay in between. This CDR3 has 16 residues.

The chain recombines TRBV2 with TRBJ2-7, with D unresolved. The V gene lost 4 bases and the J gene lost 0 bases, with 13 bases spanning the gap. CDR3 length: 15 amino acids. The germline V gene has CDR1 SNHLY and CDR2 FYNNEI. The CDR3 DNA sequence: TGTGCCAGCAGTGCAGGAATGGTTCTCTCCTACGAGCAGTACTTC. Translation: CASSAGMVLSYEQYF.

This chain links TRBV7-2 with TRBJ2-2, with D perhaps matching TRBD2 (5 bases). CDR1 and CDR2 from the germline V gene are SGHTA and FQGNSA. The CDR3 has 16 residues. Trimming took off 3 bases at V and 6 bases at J, with 17 bases between the two ends. CDR3 DNA: TGTGCCAGCAGCTTCTGGGCCGGGAATGGCGCCGGGGAGCTGTTTTTT. Translated, it gives CASSFWAGNGAGELFF.

In this sample, this clonotype turned up many times. This sequence joins TRBV12-3 or TRBV12-4 and TRBJ1-1; no clear D. V was shortened by 8 bases and J by 1 base, with 5 bases between the two germline ends. The CDR3 totals 11 residues. CDR3: CASCENTEAFF. The CDR3 region has the DNA TGTGCCAGCTGTGAGAACACTGAAGCTTTCTTT.

The rearrangement uses TRBV6-2 or TRBV6-3 and TRBJ2-1; D might be TRBD2 (6 bases). Trimming removed 6 bases from V and 4 bases from J, with 13 bases in between. The V gene's germline CDR1 is MNHEY and CDR2 SVGEGT. There are 14 residues in the CDR3. The CDR3: CASRPGTLYNEQFF. DNA of the CDR3: TGTGCCAGCAGACCTGGGACTTTATACAATGAGCAGTTCTTC.

This clonotype was observed a handful of times. This chain connects TRBV20-1 to TRBJ2-6, with a possible D match to TRBD2 (5 bases). The CDR3 has 12 amino acids. Germline V lookup: CDR1 DFQATT, CDR2 SNEGSKA (reference sequence). DNA for the CDR3: TGCAGCCCTCGCGGGGGGGCCAACGTCCTGACTTTC. Translated: CSPRGGANVLTF.

A remark on this clonotype: A much bigger clone sits one base away, suggesting this may be a read error. The genes are TRBV5-1 and TRBJ2-3, with D perhaps TRBD1 or TRBD2 (5 bases each). Germline V CDR1 and CDR2: SGHRS, YFSETQ. Trimming took 1 base from V and 0 from J, leaving 18 bases between them. The CDR3 is made up of 18 amino acids. CDR3 nucleotide sequence: TGCGCCAGCAGCTTGTCTTTAGTGGGGGTGCTTAGCACAGATACGCAGTATTTT. Translation gives CASSLSLVGVLSTDTQYF.

Comment on this clonotype: A much more abundant neighbour one base away suggests this may be a read error. In DNA, the CDR3 is TGTGCCAGCAGTTTCCGGGACAGGGGCCACGAGCAGTACTTC. The encoded protein is CASSFRDRGHEQYF. This chain connects TRBV6-2 or TRBV6-3 to TRBJ2-7; 10 bases align to TRBD1. Looked up from germline, CDR1 is MNHEY and CDR2 is SVGEGT. The CDR3 is made up of 14 amino acids. The V gene end was trimmed by 4 bases and the J gene end by 5 bases; junction bases not matched to a gene: 5.

This clonotype showed up just a few times. A much larger clone lies one base from this, so it may be a read error. The rearrangement joins TRBV20-1 to TRBJ2-7; possibly TRBD1 for D (6 bases). From germline, CDR1 is DFQATT and CDR2 SNEGSKA (reference sequence). Trimming cost V 1 base and J 5 bases, with 18 bases left between them. This CDR3 region has 15 residues. Here the CDR3 reads CSARAPQGRLNEQYF. The CDR3 DNA sequence: TGCAGTGCTAGAGCTCCACAGGGCCGCCTGAACGAGCAGTACTTC.

The CDR3 nucleotides are TGCGCCAGCAGCTTGGATAACAGGGGACCCTACGAGCAGTACTTC. Translated: CASSLDNRGPYEQYF. The gene calls are TRBV5-1 and TRBJ2-7; 7 bases are a match to TRBD1. Germline CDR1 reads SGHRS; CDR2 reads YFSETQ. V was clipped by 0 bases and J by 2 bases; unmatched bases: 5. This CDR3 contains 15 residues. The variable domain in full, completed from reference TRBV5-1 and TRBJ2-7, reads KAGVTQTPRYLIKTRGQQVTLSCSPISGHRSVSWYQQTPGQGLQFLFEYFSETQRNKGNFPGRFSGRQFSNSRSEMNVSTLELGDSALYLCASSLDNRGPYEQYFGPGTRLTVT.

This clonotype was observed many times. The gene calls are TRBV7-9 and TRBJ1-3; D uncertain. The germline V gene encodes CDR1 SEHNR and CDR2 FQNEAQ (reference sequence). Trimming took off 4 bases at V and 0 bases at J, with 13 bases between the two ends. CDR3 size: 16 residues. CDR3 coding DNA: TGTGCCAGCAGCTCTCCGGGCACCACCTCTGGAAACACCATATATTTT. Amino acid sequence: CASSSPGTTSGNTIYF. The complete variable domain, with remaining parts taken from reference TRBV7-9 and TRBJ1-3, reads DTGVSQNPRHKITKRGQNVTFRCDPISEHNRLYWYRQTLGQGPEFLTYFQNEAQLEKSRLLSDRFSAERPKGSFSTLEIQRTEQGDSAMYLCASSSPGTTSGNTIYFGEGSWLTVV.

This clonotype has just a few counts. The V call is TRBV19, the J call TRBJ1-1, with D possibly being TRBD1 (5 bases). Trimming stripped 3 bases from V and 0 bases from J, with 17 bases between. Germline CDR1 is LNHDA and CDR2 is SQIVND (reference sequence). This CDR3 contains 17 residues. The CDR3 loop is CASSMPSDGALNTEAFF. The CDR3 DNA sequence: TGTGCCAGTAGTATGCCCTCAGATGGGGCCCTGAACACTGAAGCTTTCTTT.

This sequence joins TRBV3-1 and TRBJ1-2; TRBD1 might be the D (6 bases). The CDR3 runs to 15 residues. V lost 1 base and J 4 bases, leaving 13 bases between the germline ends. Germline V gene lookup returns CDR1 LGHDT and CDR2 YNNKEL (reference sequence). CDR3 loop: CASSQVRQGFYGYTF. The CDR3, as DNA: TGTGCCAGCAGCCAAGTTAGGCAGGGGTTCTATGGCTACACCTTC.

The V call is TRBV5-3, the J call TRBJ1-5; unclear D gene. TRBV5-3 is given ORF status, its function remaining uncertain. The CDR3 extends over 14 amino acids. V was pared by 8 bases and J by 3 bases, with 15 bases between. CDR3 in DNA: TGTGCCAGCACTATGAGTGGGGACAATCAGCCCCAGCATTTT. Amino acid sequence: CASTMSGDNQPQHF.

This chain joins TRBV4-3 and TRBJ2-1; 10 nucleotides line up with TRBD1. Per germline, CDR1 LGHNA and CDR2 YSLEER. This CDR3 is 15 amino acids long. With 3 bases clipped from V and 6 bases from J, the junction kept 5 bases outside the gene matches. In DNA, the CDR3 is TGCGCCAGCAGCCAGGGACAGGGGACTGCCAATGAGCAGTTCTTC. It specifies CASSQGQGTANEQFF.

Ten or more counts support this clonotype. The V call is TRBV25-1, the J call TRBJ2-4, with 8 bases identical to TRBD1. The CDR3 has 15 residues. The germline gives CDR1 MGHDK, CDR2 SYGVNS. With 3 bases clipped from V and 3 bases from J, the junction kept 4 bases outside the gene matches. The CDR3 loop reads CASSEAGGGKNIQYF. The CDR3 DNA sequence: TGTGCCAGCAGTGAGGCAGGGGGCGGCAAAAACATTCAGTACTTC.

This clonotype showed up many times. V is TRBV13 and J is TRBJ2-7; 7 nucleotides agree with TRBD1. In germline, CDR1 is PRHDT, CDR2 FYEKMQ (reference sequence). The junction had 7 bases not matched to a gene; V was cut back by 5 bases and J by 0 bases. There are 15 residues in the CDR3. Here the CDR3 reads CASSVGQVHSYEQYF. Here the CDR3 DNA reads TGTGCCAGCAGCGTTGGACAGGTACACTCCTACGAGCAGTACTTC.

This clonotype was detected a few times. CDR3 DNA sequence: TGTGCCAGTAGCGCACAGGGGCCAAGCACAGATACGCAGTATTTT. It specifies CASSAQGPSTDTQYF. The chain has TRBV19 and TRBJ2-3, with 7 bases aligning to TRBD1. J lost 0 bases, V lost 6 bases, and 6 bases had no gene match. Germline V CDR1 and CDR2: LNHDA, SQIVND (reference sequence). There are 15 residues in the CDR3.

With regard to this clonotype: A read error may explain this, as a much larger clone is one base away. The gene calls are TRBV7-9 and TRBJ2-3; a possible D gene is TRBD1 (5 bases). Germline-derived CDR1 and CDR2 are SEHNR and FQNEAQ (reference sequence). There are 14 residues in the CDR3. CDR3: CAGSSTRVGDTQYF. DNA for the CDR3: TGTGCCGGCAGCTCAACCAGGGTAGGAGATACGCAGTATTTT.

This clonotype appeared many times. The V call is TRBV5-6, the J call TRBJ2-7; weak D call: TRBD2 (5 bases). Trimming shortened V by 2 bases and J by 2 bases, and 11 bases separated the two germline ends. The CDR3 sequence is 14 residues long. Germline V lookup: CDR1 SGHDT, CDR2 YYEEEE. The CDR3 DNA reads TGTGCCAGCAGCTTTGGAGGCAGTGCCTACGAGCAGTACTTC. Translating gives CASSFGGSAYEQYF.

This clonotype has at least ten counts. The V and J genes are TRBV19 and TRBJ2-7; D ambiguous. With 7 bases removed from V and 0 bases from J, the gap between germline ends came to 13 bases. This CDR3 spans 14 amino acids. Germline CDR1 reads LNHDA; CDR2 reads SQIVND (reference sequence). CDR3 sequence (DNA): TGTGCCAGTAATGAGCAACCAGGCTCCTACGAGCAGTACTTC. It codes for CASNEQPGSYEQYF. Together with reference TRBV19 and TRBJ2-7, the CDR3 gives the full variable domain: DGGITQSPKYLFRKEGQNVTLSCEQNLNHDAMYWYRQDPGQGLRLIYYSQIVNDFQKGDIAEGYSVSREKKESFPLTVTSAQKNPTAFYLCASNEQPGSYEQYFGPGTRLTVT.

Many counts were recorded for this clonotype. This chain uses TRBV6-1 with TRBJ2-5, with TRBD1 identical over 8 bases. V lost 4 bases, J lost 4 bases, and 8 bases stayed unmatched. Per the germline V gene, CDR1 is MNHNS and CDR2 is SASEGT. CDR3 length: 15 amino acids. This CDR3 reads CASSVRQGLRETQYF. The CDR3 nucleotides read TGTGCCAGCAGTGTCCGACAGGGGTTGAGAGAGACCCAGTACTTC.